The rows below give T cell receptor beta chains drawn from one sample of a study of HIV-infected patients and healthy controls. MiXCR was run by TCRdb on the 5' RACE reads, yielding one entry per CDR3 protein. The data contain roughly 18,000 distinct CDR3 sequences, 8.5% of them seen just once; the ten biggest clones take up over 20%. The sample here was blood, taken during antiretroviral therapy. All receptors come from an adult with HIV infection. CDR3s leave out the opening cysteine and the closing phenylalanine or tryptophan.

>TRBV6-5|TRBJ2-7
ASTPRESPYEQY
>TRBV16|TRBJ1-3
ASSQSRFGGNTIY
>TRBV10-3|TRBJ2-3
AISGTSGRSGPDTQY
>TRBV25-1|TRBJ2-7
ASSVSGSSYEQY
>TRBV27|TRBJ1-2
ASSLSPGDGFGYT
>TRBV5-1|TRBJ2-4
ASSYGDLAKNIQY
>TRBV28|TRBJ1-5
ASSSKGYSNQPQH
>TRBV4-1|TRBJ2-2
ASSQEALAATETGELF
>TRBV5-4|TRBJ2-3
ASSASAGATDTQY
>TRBV10-1|TRBJ2-3
ASSEDRGDEADTQY
>TRBV4-1|TRBJ2-5
ASSQPLRDRQETQY
>TRBV5-1|TRBJ1-3
ASSPRGGVNTIY
>TRBV7-9|TRBJ1-4
ASRTLQEGEKLF
>TRBV12-3/TRBV12-4|TRBJ2-2
ASSLNPNTGELF
>TRBV12-3/TRBV12-4|TRBJ2-3
ASSLGVATDTQY
>TRBV11-2|TRBJ1-5
ASSLVQGDLQPQH
>TRBV10-1|TRBJ2-3
ASSEGRDSGTDTQY
>TRBV20-1|TRBJ2-7
SAIRTEQY
>TRBV5-4|TRBJ2-3
ASSPPLGANTQY
>TRBV6-5|TRBJ2-1
ASSWRGEQF
>TRBV12-3/TRBV12-4|TRBJ1-1
ASSLPPTEAF
>TRBV25-1|TRBJ2-5
ASSLPGQVQETQY
>TRBV14|TRBJ1-1
ASRPKGGWTEAF
>TRBV12-3/TRBV12-4|TRBJ2-5
ASSPRMGNLKQETQY
>TRBV6-5|TRBJ2-1
ASSLPGRRINEQF
>TRBV12-3/TRBV12-4|TRBJ1-1
ASSLAAAVNTEAF
>TRBV11-2|TRBJ2-7
ASSLTDETYEQY
>TRBV11-2|TRBJ2-3
ASSLWGGTDTQY
>TRBV19|TRBJ2-1
ASSIDSGRNGEQF
>TRBV5-5|TRBJ1-2
ASSSAGGYGYT
>TRBV7-9|TRBJ2-6
ASSPSGANVLT
>TRBV10-3|TRBJ1-5
ATGPDSNQPQH
>TRBV6-5|TRBJ2-2
ASSPSGGVTGELF
>TRBV11-3|TRBJ2-5
ASSPRGMETQY
>TRBV25-1|TRBJ2-7
ASSPTGSFFTEQY
>TRBV7-9|TRBJ1-3
ASSPRGDSGNTIY
>TRBV5-1|TRBJ1-1
ASSSRTGNTEAF
>TRBV14|TRBJ1-2
ASSQVWDGYT
>TRBV7-9|TRBJ2-7
ASSAQPPSGTSGGLTYEQY
>TRBV5-1|TRBJ2-1
ASKEREYEQF